The clone carrying this T cell receptor (beta chain) appeared many times. TCRdb re-derived calls from the 5' RACE reads in MiXCR, one entry per CDR3 protein. The repertoire holds over 200,000 distinct CDR3 sequences, 6.5% to 8% seen once, with roughly 14% in the top ten. The germline CDR1 and CDR2 sequences are SEHNR and FQNEAQ (reference sequence). The CDR3 runs to 16 residues. V trimming: 5 bases; J trimming: 8 bases; junction bases outside the gene matches: 10. This record belongs to a study of identical twins. These records were also assigned to another study, of T cells expressing NK-cell markers. That source notes: It was from sorted CD3+CD56+NKG2C+, CD3+CD56+NKG2C- and CD3+CD56-NKG2C+ T cells that TCR beta repertoires came. Out of eight donors sequenced, seven tested HCMV-seropositive and the remaining one seronegative.

Sequencing used CD8+ T cells sorted from blood. This TCR was recovered from a woman under 30 in good health. V gene TRBV7-9 combines with J gene TRBJ2-4, with 12 positions matching TRBD2. CDR3 sequence: CASSPPSSGGADIQYF. In DNA, the CDR3 is TGTGCCAGCAGCCCTCCCTCTAGCGGGGGGGCGGACATTCAGTACTTC.